This entry features one TCR beta chain sequence. The CDR3 has 18 residues. The V segment lost 4 bases and the J segment 6 bases; nucleotides outside the gene matches: 15. From germline, CDR1 is SQVTM and CDR2 ANQGSEA. Under the authors' procedure: Quantification of nucleated cells was approximated via reference gene primer amplification. TCRdb's table, derived via immunoSEQ multiplex PCR, lists solely in-frame clones and lacks some. The DNA gave D and trimming, while V, J and clone size come from that table. This sample has 290,000 or so clones, with around 85% found just once. The data derive from a study of blood T cell repertoires in COVID-19. Study-level information: Sources were T cells, B-cell-depleted T cells, or PBMCs; the material itself was cDNA or gDNA.

The source of this sequence is a man aged 45 to 65 with active or convalescent COVID-19. V gene TRBV29-1 combines with J gene TRBJ2-2; the match to TRBD1 covers 12 bases. The sample consisted of peripheral blood. The CDR3 region is CSVVGRGQGAGSAGELFF. The DNA of the CDR3 is TGCAGCGTTGTTGGTAGGGGACAGGGGGCCGGTAGCGCCGGGGAGCTGTTTTTT.